Below, 10 T cell receptor beta chains from the same sample are listed, as sequenced in a study of technical replicates of blood from a few donors. Only in-frame clones appear in the TCRdb table, and some are missing; sequencing was by immunoSEQ multiplex PCR. This sample has tens of thousands of clones, with roughly 98% found just once. The sequenced material came from T cells isolated from PBMCs. Source of these receptors: a human donor in good health.

This chain uses TRBV27 with TRBJ2-3; D perhaps matches TRBD2 (5 bases). CDR1 is MNHEY and CDR2 is SMNVEV in the germline V gene (reference sequence). Trimming took off 8 bases at V and 4 bases at J, with 13 bases between the two ends. The CDR3 runs to 13 residues. Written as DNA, the CDR3 is TGTGCCAGCGGCATAGGAGGCGCAGATACGCAGTATTTT. Its protein product is CASGIGGADTQYF.

The V call is TRBV2, the J call TRBJ1-5, with D uncertain. The CDR3 sequence is 13 residues long. Germline CDR1 and CDR2: SNHLY and FYNNEI. V dropped 11 bases and J dropped 0 bases, with 11 bases sitting between them. The CDR3 sequence: CASNKNSNQPQHF. CDR3 coding DNA: TGTGCCTCAAACAAAAATAGCAATCAGCCCCAGCATTTT.

The gene calls are TRBV5-6 and TRBJ1-2; the D is unclear. Germline V gene lookup returns CDR1 SGHDT and CDR2 YYEEEE. Trimming removed 5 bases at V and 2 bases at J, with 13 bases between. CDR3 length equals 14 residues. The CDR3 DNA reads TGTGCCAGCAGGTCACGACCGGGAAACTATGGCTACACCTTC. It codes for CASRSRPGNYGYTF.

The genes are TRBV14 and TRBJ1-2; D perhaps matches TRBD1 (5 bases). V gave up 2 bases and J gave up 4 bases, with 8 bases separating them. Germline values: CDR1 SGHDN, CDR2 FVKESK. This CDR3 has 13 amino acids. The CDR3: CASSQQGSYGYTF. The DNA for the CDR3 is TGTGCCAGCAGCCAACAGGGATCCTATGGCTACACCTTC.

The gene calls are TRBV5-8 and TRBJ1-2, with TRBD1 as a possible D gene (5 bases). The CDR3 sequence is 13 residues long. The germline V gene encodes CDR1 SGHTS and CDR2 YDEGEE. Trimming removed 2 bases at V and 6 bases at J, with 11 bases between. CDR3 nucleotide sequence: TGTGCCAGCAGCTTAGGGGAGGGCGATGGCTACACCTTC. Translating it yields CASSLGEGDGYTF.

This clone was seen only once. The rearrangement joins TRBV15 to TRBJ2-7; D possibly corresponds to TRBD1 (6 bases). Trimming took off 3 bases at V and 2 bases at J, with 11 bases between the two ends. The germline CDR1 and CDR2 sequences are LNHNV and YYDKDF (reference sequence). The CDR3 spans 14 residues. CDR3 in amino acids: CATSRVDSPYEQYF. CDR3 bases: TGTGCCACCAGCAGGGTGGACAGCCCCTACGAGCAGTACTTC.

This chain uses TRBV15 with TRBJ1-4; D possibly corresponds to TRBD1 (6 bases). This CDR3 is built from 13 residues. V was trimmed by 9 bases and J by 7 bases, leaving 15 bases between them. Looked up from germline, CDR1 is LNHNV and CDR2 is YYDKDF (reference sequence). Here the CDR3 DNA reads TGTGCCACTCAACAGGGCGATGGTGAAAAACTGTTTTTT. It yields the protein CATQQGDGEKLFF. The full variable domain, completed using reference TRBV15 and TRBJ1-4, is DAMVIQNPRYQVTQFGKPVTLSCSQTLNHNVMYWYQQKSSQAPKLLFHYYDKDFNNEADTPDNFQSRRPNTSFCFLDIRSPGLGDTAMYLCATQQGDGEKLFFGSGTQLSVL.

The J gene is TRBJ1-5, the V gene TRBV28; 8 bases map to TRBD1. The CDR3 has 15 residues. Losses at the gene ends were 5 bases for V and 5 bases for J; bases not matched to a gene: 8. From germline, CDR1 is MDHEN and CDR2 SYDVKM. CDR3 sequence: CASSLTGQGYQPQHF. CDR3 in DNA: TGTGCCAGCAGTCTAACCGGACAGGGTTATCAGCCCCAGCATTTT. Variable domain in full (rest from reference TRBV28 and TRBJ1-5): DVKVTQSSRYLVKRTGEKVFLECVQDMDHENMFWYRQDPGLGLRLIYFSYDVKMKEKGDIPEGYSVSREKKERFSLILESASTNQTSMYLCASSLTGQGYQPQHFGDGTRLSIL.

The V call is TRBV6-5, the J call TRBJ2-7; TRBD2 might be the D (5 bases). The CDR3 covers 14 residues. V was pared by 1 base and J by 6 bases, with 13 bases between. Germline CDR1 MNHEY, CDR2 SVGAGI. The CDR3, as DNA: TGTGCCAGCAGTTACTTACTAGTTTCGGGCGAGCAGTACTTC. Translating gives CASSYLLVSGEQYF.

This chain joins TRBV4-2 and TRBJ2-3; 10 nucleotides align to TRBD2. The CDR3 is 16 residues long. Per germline, CDR1 LGHNA and CDR2 YNFKEQ. J was trimmed by 6 bases and V by 0 bases; bases with no gene match: 6. In DNA form, the CDR3 reads TGTGCCAGCAGCCAAGATACTAGCGGGGAAGTCGATACGCAGTATTTT. This sequence encodes CASSQDTSGEVDTQYF.